The sequence of this TCR beta chain was determined in a study of OX40 agonist ivuxolimab in advanced cancers. Produced via immunoSEQ multiplex PCR; TCRdb's table is partial and in-frame only. The sample has 100,000 or so clones, about 91% seen once. Findings of the study overall: Certain nonresponders additionally had low normalized T-cell clonal expansion.

The CDR3 loop spans 16 amino acids. Per the germline V gene, CDR1 is ENHRY and CDR2 is SYGVKD. V shed 4 bases and J 5 bases; nucleotides not matched to a gene: 9. On this clone: The antigen is undetermined.

The clonotype comes from an adult with an advanced solid tumor such as melanoma, head and neck, liver or kidney cancer. The specimen comprised CD4+ or CD8+ T cells sorted from blood, sampled in a trial of the OX40 agonist ivuxolimab. The chain joins TRBV10-3 to TRBJ2-2; 8 nucleotides align to TRBD2. The CDR3 DNA sequence: TGTGCCATCAGTGTTTCCGGACTAGCTGGTACCGGGGAGCTGTTTTTT. Translating gives CAISVSGLAGTGELFF.